Following are 18 T cell receptor beta chains from one sample sequenced in a study of beta chain features in type 1 diabetes. Investigators reverse transcribed all isolated RNA, so they sequenced expressed TCRB transcripts. Sequenced by immunoSEQ multiplex PCR; TCRdb stores in-frame clones only, minus some. Of under 250,000 clones in the sample, about 14% were seen once. Specimen: naive CD4+ T cells from blood. These receptors all come from a woman in her 40s in good health.

V usage is TRBV5-1 and J usage is TRBJ1-5, with a weak D call TRBD1 (6 bases). The CDR3 has 15 residues. Trimming removed 4 bases at V and 0 bases at J, with 11 bases between. Per the germline V gene, CDR1 is SGHRS and CDR2 is YFSETQ. Here the CDR3 reads CASSEQGHSNQPQHF. The CDR3 DNA sequence: TGCGCCAGCAGCGAGCAGGGGCATAGCAATCAGCCCCAGCATTTT.

V usage is TRBV5-1 and J usage is TRBJ2-5; D unresolved. V was shortened by 6 bases and J by 7 bases, with 16 bases between the two germline ends. Germline CDR1 reads SGHRS; CDR2 reads YFSETQ. CDR3 length: 13 residues. DNA for the CDR3: TGCGCCAGCAAAGTGGCTTCGGGTTGGACCCAGTACTTC. Translating gives CASKVASGWTQYF.

A few counts support this clone. The chain carries TRBV7-2 and TRBJ2-3, with 11 bases matching TRBD1. The CDR3 totals 17 residues. J was trimmed by 4 bases and V by 6 bases; bases with no gene match: 12. CDR1 is SGHTA, CDR2 FQGNSA, per germline. DNA for the CDR3: TGTGCCAGCAGGGACACGGACAGGGGGCATATTGCAGATACGCAGTATTTT. It is translated as CASRDTDRGHIADTQYF.

This clone was detected a few times. This CDR3 is CATSSGSGGQETQYF. The CDR3 DNA reads as TGTGCCACCAGCAGCGGTAGCGGGGGGCAAGAGACCCAGTACTTC. The chain carries TRBV15 and TRBJ2-5, with 10 nucleotides matching TRBD2. From germline, CDR1 is LNHNV and CDR2 YYDKDF (reference sequence). V trimming: 3 bases; J trimming: 2 bases; junction bases outside the gene matches: 3. There are 15 residues in the CDR3.

This clone appeared a few times. The rearrangement uses TRBV5-6 and TRBJ2-3; TRBD2 aligns across 7 bases. V shed 4 bases, J shed 0 bases, and the junction held 8 bases outside the gene matches. CDR3 size: 16 residues. CDR1 is SGHDT, CDR2 YYEEEE, per germline. DNA for the CDR3: TGTGCCAGCAGCCTGCCGGGGGGAGCCAGCACAGATACGCAGTATTTT. Translating it yields CASSLPGGASTDTQYF.

In its sample, this clone was seen a few times. This chain uses TRBV5-1 with TRBJ1-2; 7 positions agree with TRBD1. The germline CDR1 and CDR2 sequences are SGHRS and YFSETQ. Trimming at V came to 2 bases and at J to 8 bases, leaving 3 bases not matched to a gene. CDR3 length: 12 residues. The CDR3 is CASSFGDRGYTF. CDR3 DNA: TGCGCCAGCAGCTTTGGGGACAGAGGCTACACCTTC.

V usage is TRBV18 and J usage is TRBJ1-1, with TRBD1 matching over 10 bases. Germline lookup yields CDR1 KGHSH and CDR2 LQKENI. The CDR3 runs to 15 residues. V lost 4 bases to trimming and J lost 5 bases; unmatched junction nucleotides: 7. The CDR3 sequence: CASSRGTGVGTEAFF. CDR3 DNA: TGTGCCAGCTCACGGGGGACAGGGGTCGGGACTGAAGCTTTCTTT.

V usage is TRBV25-1 and J usage is TRBJ1-1, with TRBD1 identical over 9 bases. V lost 1 base to trimming and J lost 4 bases; unmatched junction nucleotides: 7. CDR3 length equals 16 residues. Germline lookup yields CDR1 MGHDK and CDR2 SYGVNS. CDR3 loop: CASSESGTGRSTEAFF. CDR3 nucleotide sequence: TGTGCCAGCAGTGAATCCGGGACAGGGCGTTCCACTGAAGCTTTCTTT.

This clone was detected a few times. This chain connects TRBV11-2 to TRBJ2-3, with TRBD2 identical over 8 bases. V lost 5 bases, J lost 4 bases, and 8 bases stayed unmatched. Germline V CDR1 and CDR2: SGHAT, FQNNGV. The CDR3 runs 15 residues. In nucleotides, the CDR3 is TGTGCCAGCAGCCCGCCCCAGCGGGGGTCAGATACGCAGTATTTT. It codes for CASSPPQRGSDTQYF. The variable domain in full, completed from reference TRBV11-2 and TRBJ2-3, reads EAGVAQSPRYKIIEKRQSVAFWCNPISGHATLYWYQQILGQGPKLLIQFQNNGVVDDSQLPKDRFSAERLKGVDSTLKIQPAKLEDSAVYLCASSPPQRGSDTQYFGPGTRLTVL.

V gene TRBV6-1 combines with J gene TRBJ1-1, with no clear D. The CDR3 consists of 12 residues. Trimming pared 5 bases from V and 4 bases from J, leaving 8 bases between. Germline V gene sequence: CDR1 MNHNS, CDR2 SASEGT. The CDR3, as DNA: TGTGCCAGCAGTATACGGGGCACTGAAGCTTTCTTT. Translation gives CASSIRGTEAFF.

This clone was counted between two and nine times. The rearrangement uses TRBV5-1 and TRBJ2-2; TRBD1 is a possible D gene (6 bases). The CDR3 is made up of 15 amino acids. V was cut by 5 bases and J by 1 base, with 12 bases left in between. Germline CDR1 and CDR2: SGHRS and YFSETQ. The CDR3 nucleotides are TGCGCCAGCAGTCTGGGCAGGGGGAACACCGGGGAGCTGTTTTTT. Protein sequence: CASSLGRGNTGELFF.

The chain couples TRBV19 to TRBJ1-1; D is unclear. Germline assignment: CDR1 LNHDA and CDR2 SQIVND (reference sequence). CDR3 length equals 12 residues. Trimming pared 1 base from V and 10 bases from J, leaving 10 bases between. CDR3 sequence reads: CASSIGAGSAFF. CDR3 in DNA: TGTGCCAGTAGTATAGGGGCTGGGTCAGCTTTCTTT. Full variable domain (remainder filled in from reference TRBV19 and TRBJ1-1): DGGITQSPKYLFRKEGQNVTLSCEQNLNHDAMYWYRQDPGQGLRLIYYSQIVNDFQKGDIAEGYSVSREKKESFPLTVTSAQKNPTAFYLCASSIGAGSAFFGQGTRLTVV.

In this sample, this clone turned up many times. The gene calls are TRBV5-4 and TRBJ2-3; 12 bases align to TRBD2. The CDR3 loop spans 15 amino acids. The trim removed 7 bases at V and 3 bases at J, leaving 6 bases unmatched. Germline V gene lookup returns CDR1 SGHNT and CDR2 YYREEE (reference sequence). The CDR3 is CASAPSGGATDTQYF. The CDR3 DNA follows: TGTGCCAGCGCACCTAGCGGGGGGGCTACAGATACGCAGTATTTT.

The chain joins TRBV5-1 to TRBJ1-2; possibly TRBD1 for D (6 bases). CDR3 size: 15 residues. Trimming pared 0 bases from V and 4 bases from J, leaving 13 bases between. Germline V lookup: CDR1 SGHRS, CDR2 YFSETQ. CDR3 amino acids: CASSLGGGQSYGYTF. The CDR3, as DNA: TGCGCCAGCAGCTTGGGGGGGGGCCAATCCTATGGCTACACCTTC.

This clone was counted between two and nine times. This sequence joins TRBV28 and TRBJ2-4; maybe TRBD1 (5 bases). The CDR3 is 15 residues long. V was trimmed by 7 bases and J by 0 bases, leaving 13 bases between them. The germline gives CDR1 MDHEN, CDR2 SYDVKM. The CDR3 DNA follows: TGTGCCAGCAACAGGCGGTCGGTAGCCAAAAACATTCAGTACTTC. Translation gives CASNRRSVAKNIQYF.

This chain uses TRBV11-2 with TRBJ2-1; a weak D match, TRBD1 (6 bases). CDR1 is SGHAT, CDR2 FQNNGV, per germline. The CDR3 loop spans 15 amino acids. V lost 5 bases and J lost 8, with 19 bases in between. This CDR3 reads CASSQPGQNTDEQFF. In nucleotides, the CDR3 is TGTGCCAGCAGCCAGCCGGGACAAAATACCGATGAGCAGTTCTTC.

The V and J genes are TRBV19 and TRBJ2-3; TRBD2 matches at 10 bases. The CDR3 length is 15 residues. V was pared by 8 bases and J by 4 bases, with 9 bases of the junction left unmatched. The germline V gene encodes CDR1 LNHDA and CDR2 SQIVND (reference sequence). The CDR3 DNA is TGTGCCAGTCGATCTCCGGGACTAGCGCCAGATACGCAGTATTTT. Protein: CASRSPGLAPDTQYF.

The chain combines TRBV19 with TRBJ1-1; perhaps TRBD1 as D (5 bases). The length of the CDR3 is 14 residues. CDR1 is LNHDA, CDR2 SQIVND, per germline (reference sequence). V shed 4 bases and J shed 7 bases, with 16 bases lying between them. CDR3 sequence: CASSTFYTGSEAFF. CDR3 sequence (DNA): TGTGCCAGTAGTACCTTCTACACAGGAAGTGAAGCTTTCTTT.